Shown below are 26 T cell receptor beta chains from a single sample sequenced in a study of blood T cell repertoires in COVID-19. Repertoires were generated with immunoSEQ multiplex PCR, while TCRdb's copy carries only in-frame clones and drops some. The sample contains about 99,000 clones, 75% to 85% of which appear only once. The source material was peripheral blood. All receptors come from a woman of 80 years or more with active or convalescent COVID-19.

With respect to this clone: A read error may account for a junction end that differs from germline. CDR3 loop: CASSPPGGLSTDTQYF. The CDR3 nucleotides read TGTGCCAGCAGCCCCCCCGGGGGGCTGAGCACAGATACGCAGTATTTT. The chain combines TRBV5-1 with TRBJ2-3, with D possibly being TRBD2 (7 bases). CDR1 and CDR2 from the germline V gene are SGHRS and YFSETQ. CDR3 length equals 16 residues. Looking up the rest from reference TRBV5-1 and TRBJ2-3 gives the full variable domain: KAGVTQTPRYLIKTRGQQVTLSCSPISGHRSVSWYQQTPGQGLQFLFEYFSETQRNKGNFPGRFSGRQFSNSRSEMNVSTLELGDSALYLCASSPPGGLSTDTQYFGPGTRLTVL.

The V gene is TRBV7-9, the J gene TRBJ1-3, with TRBD1 matching over 7 bases. The CDR3 covers 15 residues. Germline CDR1 and CDR2: SEHNR and FQNEAQ (reference sequence). V lost 5 bases, J lost 5 bases, and 9 bases stayed unmatched. In nucleotides, the CDR3 is TGTGCCAGCAGCCAGGGACAGAAAACTCGAAACACCATATATTTT. Protein product: CASSQGQKTRNTIYF. Full variable domain (missing parts from reference TRBV7-9 and TRBJ1-3): DTGVSQNPRHKITKRGQNVTFRCDPISEHNRLYWYRQTLGQGPEFLTYFQNEAQLEKSRLLSDRFSAERPKGSFSTLEIQRTEQGDSAMYLCASSQGQKTRNTIYFGEGSWLTVV.

The V call is TRBV5-5, the J call TRBJ2-5; D possibly corresponds to TRBD1 (6 bases). Germline V lookup: CDR1 SGHKS, CDR2 YYEKEE (reference sequence). The CDR3 is made up of 14 amino acids. Trimming took off 9 bases at V and 0 bases at J, with 15 bases between the two ends. CDR3 sequence (DNA): TGTGCCACCTCGGACAGCATGTACCAAGAGACCCAGTACTTC. Residues: CATSDSMYQETQYF.

This clone has only one observation. The chain carries TRBV19 and TRBJ2-1; 8 nucleotides line up with TRBD2. Trimming removed 1 base from V and 12 bases from J; junction bases left unmatched: 5. This CDR3 is built from 13 residues. Germline V CDR1 and CDR2: LNHDA, SQIVND (reference sequence). CDR3 nucleotides: TGTGCCAGTAGTATAGGCGGGACTAGTTTGCAGTTCTTC. Translating gives CASSIGGTSLQFF. The variable domain in full, with the rest retrieved from reference TRBV19 and TRBJ2-1, is DGGITQSPKYLFRKEGQNVTLSCEQNLNHDAMYWYRQDPGQGLRLIYYSQIVNDFQKGDIAEGYSVSREKKESFPLTVTSAQKNPTAFYLCASSIGGTSLQFFGPGTRLTVL.

The chain is built from TRBV7-3 and TRBJ1-2; D unresolved. The CDR3 covers 16 residues. The V and J ends lost 1 base and 2 bases respectively, with 14 bases between them. Looked up from germline, CDR1 is SGHTA and CDR2 is FQGTGA. CDR3 bases: TGTGCCAGCAGCTTAAACTCTCCGCAACTCAACTATGGCTACACCTTC. Protein product: CASSLNSPQLNYGYTF.

The chain has TRBV19 and TRBJ2-4; 7 bases agree with TRBD1. CDR1 LNHDA and CDR2 SQIVND come from the germline V gene (reference sequence). The J segment lost 5 bases and the V segment lost 3 bases, leaving 7 bases of the junction unmatched. The CDR3 is 15 amino acids. CDR3 nucleotide sequence: TGTGCCAGTAGTATCCTGGGACAGCGAGAAAACATTCAGTACTTC. It specifies CASSILGQRENIQYF.

J is TRBJ1-4 and V is TRBV7-2, with unresolved D. Germline V gene data show CDR1 as SGHTA and CDR2 as FQGNSA. V was trimmed by 2 bases and J by 11 bases, leaving 15 bases between them. There are 14 residues in the CDR3. CDR3 region: CASSLYLPESKLFF. The CDR3 coding sequence is TGTGCCAGCAGCTTATATCTCCCGGAGTCTAAACTGTTTTTT.

The chain recombines TRBV24-1 with TRBJ2-5; TRBD2 aligns across 14 bases. CDR1 and CDR2 (germline): KGHDR, SFDVKD. The length of the CDR3 is 16 residues. V lost 9 bases to trimming and J lost 5 bases; unmatched junction nucleotides: 10. CDR3 in amino acids: CATGRGLAGGGETQYF. The CDR3 nucleotides read TGTGCCACCGGCCGAGGACTAGCGGGAGGTGGGGAGACCCAGTACTTC.

The chain employs TRBV24-1 and TRBJ2-5, with TRBD2 as a possible D gene (7 bases). V shed 6 bases and J shed 2 bases, with 15 bases lying between them. In germline, CDR1 is KGHDR, CDR2 SFDVKD. CDR3 length: 15 amino acids. The CDR3 here is CATSLGGGGQETQYF. The CDR3 region has the DNA TGTGCCACCAGTCTCGGGGGCGGGGGTCAAGAGACCCAGTACTTC.

This clone was found once. The rearrangement uses TRBV21-1 and TRBJ2-6; the table gives TRBD2 as D, unverified against the DNA. TRBV21-1 is a pseudogene. The length of the CDR3 is 20 residues. This CDR3 is CASSKKALSLPKSGANVLTF. In DNA, the CDR3 is TGTGCCAGCAGCAAAAAAGCACTTTCTCTGCCGAAGTCTGGGGCCAACGTCCTGACTTTC.

This clone was observed a few times. The chain has TRBV4-3 and TRBJ2-5, with D unclear. The V and J ends lost 0 bases and 2 bases respectively, with 4 bases between them. The V gene's germline CDR1 is LGHNA and CDR2 YSLEER. The length of the CDR3 is 13 residues. DNA for the CDR3: TGCGCCAGCAGCCAAGATAAACAAGAGACCCAGTACTTC. As protein: CASSQDKQETQYF.

V usage is TRBV7-9 and J usage is TRBJ2-5; D ambiguous. Germline V gene data show CDR1 as SEHNR and CDR2 as FQNEAQ (reference sequence). The CDR3 has 16 residues. Trimming pared 1 base from V and 2 bases from J, leaving 14 bases between. The CDR3 nucleotides read TGTGCCAGCAGCTTAGTCGCCAGGCCCATACAAGAGACCCAGTACTTC. This sequence encodes CASSLVARPIQETQYF. Combining the CDR3 with reference TRBV7-9 and TRBJ2-5 gives the whole variable domain DTGVSQNPRHKITKRGQNVTFRCDPISEHNRLYWYRQTLGQGPEFLTYFQNEAQLEKSRLLSDRFSAERPKGSFSTLEIQRTEQGDSAMYLCASSLVARPIQETQYFGPGTRLLVL.

As to this clone: A much bigger clone sits one base away, suggesting this may be a read error. The chain carries TRBV5-6 and TRBJ2-5; D perhaps matches TRBD1 (5 bases). This CDR3 region has 15 residues. The ends were cut back, 0 bases at V and 3 bases at J, with 12 bases in the middle. The germline gives CDR1 SGHDT, CDR2 YYEEEE. CDR3 in DNA: TGTGCCAGCAGCTTGGCCCGGACAAGGAAAGAGACCCAGTACTTC. It specifies CASSLARTRKETQYF.

This chain connects TRBV6-2 or TRBV6-3 to TRBJ1-1; D perhaps matches TRBD1 (6 bases). Germline CDR1 MNHEY, CDR2 SVGEGT. The CDR3 has 13 amino acids. Trimming shortened V by 1 base and J by 8 bases, and 11 bases separated the two germline ends. CDR3 in amino acids: CASSYYPGAEAFF. CDR3 nucleotide sequence: TGTGCCAGCAGTTACTACCCAGGGGCCGAAGCTTTCTTT.

V usage is TRBV5-8 and J usage is TRBJ2-5; 8 bases agree with TRBD1. The CDR3 covers 14 residues. Germline CDR1 is SGHTS and CDR2 is YDEGEE. Trimming took 3 bases from V and 4 from J; bases not matched to a gene: 5. The CDR3 loop is CASSSQGAAETQYF. Here the CDR3 DNA reads TGTGCCAGCAGCTCCCAGGGGGCCGCAGAGACCCAGTACTTC.

The chain links TRBV10-3 to TRBJ2-1, with TRBD2 matching 9 bases. The CDR3 length is 14 residues. V dropped 7 bases and J dropped 8; count of bases not matched to a gene: 9. Germline V CDR1 and CDR2: ENHRY, SYGVKD. This CDR3 reads CAIKPGLASHEQFF. The CDR3 DNA sequence: TGTGCCATCAAACCGGGACTAGCATCCCATGAGCAGTTCTTC.

V usage is TRBV10-2 and J usage is TRBJ1-4; the match to TRBD1 covers 7 bases. Germline V gene lookup returns CDR1 WSHSY and CDR2 SAAADI. The CDR3 sequence is 14 residues long. Trimming cost V 6 bases and J 5 bases; bases outside gene matches: 6. The chain's CDR3 is CASRLDRYNEKLFF. In DNA form, the CDR3 reads TGCGCCAGCAGGTTGGACAGGTACAATGAAAAACTGTTTTTT.

V is TRBV6-2 or TRBV6-3 and J is TRBJ1-5; 7 nucleotides align to TRBD1. J lost 0 bases, V lost 4 bases, and 9 bases had no gene match. The germline CDR1 and CDR2 sequences are MNHEY and SVGEGT. This CDR3 comprises 17 residues. CDR3 sequence (DNA): TGTGCCAGCAGTTGGGGTACAGGGGCTTATAGCAATCAGCCCCAGCATTTT. Its protein is CASSWGTGAYSNQPQHF.

The gene calls are TRBV5-4 and TRBJ1-1; D unresolved. The CDR3 sequence is 13 residues long. With 2 bases removed from V and 1 base from J, the gap between germline ends came to 6 bases. CDR1 SGHNT and CDR2 YYREEE come from the germline V gene (reference sequence). The CDR3 is CASSFERNTEAFF. DNA for the CDR3: TGTGCCAGCAGCTTTGAGAGGAACACTGAAGCTTTCTTT.

The rearrangement joins TRBV10-3 to TRBJ1-1, with 8 bases aligning to TRBD1. The CDR3 consists of 14 residues. V lost 4 bases, J lost 1 base, and 2 bases stayed unmatched. Germline CDR1 is ENHRY and CDR2 is SYGVKD. The CDR3: CAISVQGGNTEAFF. CDR3 coding DNA: TGTGCCATCAGTGTACAGGGGGGGAACACTGAAGCTTTCTTT.

The rearrangement joins TRBV20-1 to TRBJ2-1; the D is unclear. This CDR3 is built from 16 residues. CDR1 and CDR2 from the germline V gene are DFQATT and SNEGSKA (reference sequence). V was trimmed by 3 bases and J by 0 bases, leaving 15 bases between them. The CDR3 DNA sequence: TGCAGTGCTAGTGTTGTGACTCCAAGCTCCTACAATGAGCAGTTCTTC. Amino acid sequence: CSASVVTPSSYNEQFF.

This chain links TRBV7-9 with TRBJ2-3; 11 bases align to TRBD1. The CDR3 consists of 18 residues. The ends lost 3 bases at V and 0 bases at J; junction bases unmatched: 8. The germline CDR1 and CDR2 sequences are SEHNR and FQNEAQ (reference sequence). CDR3 protein: CASSFGTGGFSSTDTQYF. As DNA, the CDR3 is TGTGCCAGCAGCTTCGGGACAGGGGGTTTCTCTAGCACAGATACGCAGTATTTT.

To note about this clone: A junction boundary mismatches the germline segment, possibly from a read error. The chain joins TRBV5-1 to TRBJ2-7, with 10 bases identical to TRBD2. The germline V gene encodes CDR1 SGHRS and CDR2 YFSETQ. This CDR3 region has 15 residues. DNA for the CDR3: TGTGCCAGCAGCTTGGGAACTAGCGGGGTCCTGGAGCAGTACTTC. Translation gives CASSLGTSGVLEQYF.

The rearrangement uses TRBV6-5 and TRBJ2-1, with 7 bases fitting TRBD1. Germline assignment: CDR1 MNHEY and CDR2 SVGAGI. Trimming removed 6 bases from V and 9 bases from J; junction bases left unmatched: 11. This CDR3 region has 14 residues. This CDR3 reads CASRPGQVMSEQFF. The CDR3 DNA sequence: TGTGCCAGCAGACCCGGACAGGTGATGAGTGAGCAGTTCTTC.

This chain joins TRBV10-3 and TRBJ2-1; no firm D call. The V gene's germline CDR1 is ENHRY and CDR2 SYGVKD. Trimming pared 5 bases from V and 4 bases from J, leaving 6 bases between. The CDR3 has 12 amino acids. The CDR3 protein is CAISQVYNEQFF. CDR3 DNA sequence: TGTGCCATCAGTCAGGTGTACAATGAGCAGTTCTTC.

This clone was seen a handful of times. The chain combines TRBV20-1 with TRBJ1-2; possibly TRBD1 for D (6 bases). The CDR3 runs to 14 residues. Per germline, CDR1 DFQATT and CDR2 SNEGSKA (reference sequence). The V end was cut by 3 bases, the J end by 5 bases, with 16 bases between. In DNA, the CDR3 is TGCAGTGCTAGTACAGGGACCGGTGGGTATGGCTACACCTTC. It encodes CSASTGTGGYGYTF.